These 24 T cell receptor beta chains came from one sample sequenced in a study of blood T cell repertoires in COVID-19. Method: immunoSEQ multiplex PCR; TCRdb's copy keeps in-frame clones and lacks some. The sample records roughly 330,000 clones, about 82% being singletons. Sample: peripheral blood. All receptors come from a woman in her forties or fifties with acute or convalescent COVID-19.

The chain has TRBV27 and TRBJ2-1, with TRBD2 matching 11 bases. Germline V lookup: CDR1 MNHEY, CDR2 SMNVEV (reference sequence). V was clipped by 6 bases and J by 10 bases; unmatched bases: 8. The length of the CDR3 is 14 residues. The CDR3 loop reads CASRRDSGRGEQFF. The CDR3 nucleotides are TGTGCCAGCAGAAGGGATAGCGGGAGGGGGGAGCAGTTCTTC.

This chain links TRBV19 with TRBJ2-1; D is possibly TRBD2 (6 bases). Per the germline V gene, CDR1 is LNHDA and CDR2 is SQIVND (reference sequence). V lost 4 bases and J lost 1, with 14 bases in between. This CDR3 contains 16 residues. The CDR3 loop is CASSTLWGESYNEQFF. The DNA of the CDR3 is TGTGCCAGTAGTACCCTGTGGGGGGAGTCCTACAATGAGCAGTTCTTC.

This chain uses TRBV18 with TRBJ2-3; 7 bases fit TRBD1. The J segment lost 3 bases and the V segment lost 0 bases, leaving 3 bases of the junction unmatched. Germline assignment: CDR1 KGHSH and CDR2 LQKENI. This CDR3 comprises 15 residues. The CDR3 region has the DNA TGTGCCAGCTCACCACCGGGACAGAGAACAGATACGCAGTATTTT. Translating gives CASSPPGQRTDTQYF. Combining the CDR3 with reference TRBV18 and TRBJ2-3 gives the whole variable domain NAGVMQNPRHLVRRRGQEARLRCSPMKGHSHVYWYRQLPEEGLKFMVYLQKENIIDESGMPKERFSAEFPKEGPSILRIQQVVRGDSAAYFCASSPPGQRTDTQYFGPGTRLTVL.

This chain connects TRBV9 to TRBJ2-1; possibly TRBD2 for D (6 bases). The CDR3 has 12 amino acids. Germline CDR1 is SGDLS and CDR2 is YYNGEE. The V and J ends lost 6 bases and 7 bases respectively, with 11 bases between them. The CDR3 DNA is TGTGCCAGCATGGGACTCCAAAATGAGCAGTTCTTC. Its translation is CASMGLQNEQFF.

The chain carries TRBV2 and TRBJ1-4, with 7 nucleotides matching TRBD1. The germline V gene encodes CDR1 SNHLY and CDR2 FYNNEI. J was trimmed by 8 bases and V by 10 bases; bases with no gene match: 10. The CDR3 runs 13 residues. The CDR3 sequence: CATKGQYGEKLFF. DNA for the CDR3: TGTGCCACGAAGGGACAGTACGGAGAAAAACTGTTTTTT.

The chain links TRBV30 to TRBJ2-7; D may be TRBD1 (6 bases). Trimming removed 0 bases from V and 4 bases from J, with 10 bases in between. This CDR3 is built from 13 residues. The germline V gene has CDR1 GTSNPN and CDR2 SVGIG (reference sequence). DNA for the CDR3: TGTGCCTGGAGTGTAGGACAGACATACGAGCAGTACTTC. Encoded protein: CAWSVGQTYEQYF.

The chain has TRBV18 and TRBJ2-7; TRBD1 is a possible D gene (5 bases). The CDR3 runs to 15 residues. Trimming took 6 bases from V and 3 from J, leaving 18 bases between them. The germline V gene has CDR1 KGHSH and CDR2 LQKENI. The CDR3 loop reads CASSEMVGVDYEQYF. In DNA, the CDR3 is TGTGCCAGCTCCGAGATGGTAGGGGTCGACTACGAGCAGTACTTC.

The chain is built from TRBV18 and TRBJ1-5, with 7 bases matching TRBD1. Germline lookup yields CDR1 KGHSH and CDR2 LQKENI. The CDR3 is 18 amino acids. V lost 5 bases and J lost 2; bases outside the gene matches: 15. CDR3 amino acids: CASSSGTVIFDGNQPQHF. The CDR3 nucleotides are TGTGCCAGCTCATCCGGGACAGTAATATTCGATGGCAATCAGCCCCAGCATTTT.

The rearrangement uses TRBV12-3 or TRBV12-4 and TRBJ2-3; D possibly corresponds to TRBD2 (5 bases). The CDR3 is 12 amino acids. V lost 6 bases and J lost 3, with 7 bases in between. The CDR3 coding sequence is TGTGCCAGCAGGTGGACTACAGATACGCAGTATTTT. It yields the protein CASRWTTDTQYF.

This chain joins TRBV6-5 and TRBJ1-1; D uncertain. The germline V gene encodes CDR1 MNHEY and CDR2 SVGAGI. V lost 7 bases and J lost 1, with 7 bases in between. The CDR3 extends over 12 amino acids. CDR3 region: CASKQPNTEAFF. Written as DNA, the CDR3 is TGTGCCAGCAAACAGCCGAACACTGAAGCTTTCTTT.

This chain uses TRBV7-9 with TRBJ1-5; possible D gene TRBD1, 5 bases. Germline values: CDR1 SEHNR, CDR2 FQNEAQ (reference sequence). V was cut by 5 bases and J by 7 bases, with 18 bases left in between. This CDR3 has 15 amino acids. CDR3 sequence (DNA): TGTGCCAGCAGCCGGACATCCCCTGGACGGCAGCCCCAGCATTTT. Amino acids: CASSRTSPGRQPQHF.

In DNA, the CDR3 is TGTGCCAGCAGTTCCCAGGGTTTTTGGAACTATGGCTACACCTTC. This encodes CASSSQGFWNYGYTF. The chain carries TRBV6-5 and TRBJ1-2, with a weak D call TRBD1 (5 bases). Per the germline V gene, CDR1 is MNHEY and CDR2 is SVGAGI. The germline V and J ends were trimmed by 4 bases and 2 bases, with 14 bases remaining between them. The CDR3 loop spans 15 amino acids.

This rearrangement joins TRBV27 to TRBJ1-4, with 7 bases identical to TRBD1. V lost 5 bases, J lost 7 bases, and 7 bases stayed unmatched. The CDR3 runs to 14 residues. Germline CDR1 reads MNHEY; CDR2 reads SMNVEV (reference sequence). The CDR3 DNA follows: TGTGCCAGCAGTAGGTCCCGGGACAGTGAAAAACTGTTTTTT. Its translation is CASSRSRDSEKLFF.

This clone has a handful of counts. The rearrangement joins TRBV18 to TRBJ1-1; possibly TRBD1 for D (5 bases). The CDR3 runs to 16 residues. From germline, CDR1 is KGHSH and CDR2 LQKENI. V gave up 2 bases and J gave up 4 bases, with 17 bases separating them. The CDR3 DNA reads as TGTGCCAGCTCACCAGACTCGGCAGGACAATCCACTGAAGCTTTCTTT. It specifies CASSPDSAGQSTEAFF.

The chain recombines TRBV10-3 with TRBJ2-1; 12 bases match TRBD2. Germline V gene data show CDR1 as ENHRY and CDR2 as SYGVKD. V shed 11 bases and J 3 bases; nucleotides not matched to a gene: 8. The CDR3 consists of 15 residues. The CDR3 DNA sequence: TGTGCCGTAGGGACTAGCGGGCCTGGCTACAATGAGCAGTTCTTC. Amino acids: CAVGTSGPGYNEQFF.

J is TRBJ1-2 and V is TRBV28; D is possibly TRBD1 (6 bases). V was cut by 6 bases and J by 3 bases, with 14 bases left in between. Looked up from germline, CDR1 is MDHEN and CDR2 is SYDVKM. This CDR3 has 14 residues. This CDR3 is CASRLQGIHYGYTF. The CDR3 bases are TGTGCCAGCAGGTTACAGGGAATTCACTATGGCTACACCTTC.

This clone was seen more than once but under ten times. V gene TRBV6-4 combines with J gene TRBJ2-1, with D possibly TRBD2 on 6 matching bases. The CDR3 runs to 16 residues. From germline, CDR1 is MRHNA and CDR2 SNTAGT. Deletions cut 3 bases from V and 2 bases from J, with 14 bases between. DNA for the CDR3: TGTGCCAGCAGTGAGTGGGAGGCGGGAACCTACAATGAGCAGTTCTTC. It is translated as CASSEWEAGTYNEQFF.

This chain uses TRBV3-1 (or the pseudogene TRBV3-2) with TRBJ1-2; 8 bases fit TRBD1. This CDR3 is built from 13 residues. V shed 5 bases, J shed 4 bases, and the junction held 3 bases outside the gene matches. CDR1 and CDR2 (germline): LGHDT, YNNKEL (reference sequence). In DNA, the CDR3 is TGTGCCAGCAGCGTGGACAGGGCCTATGGCTACACCTTC. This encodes CASSVDRAYGYTF.

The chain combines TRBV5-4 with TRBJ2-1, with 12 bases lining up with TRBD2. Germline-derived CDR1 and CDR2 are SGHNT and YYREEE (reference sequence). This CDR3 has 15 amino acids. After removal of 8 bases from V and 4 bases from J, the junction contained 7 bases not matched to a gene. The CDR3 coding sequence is TGTGCCAGTTCGACTAGCGGGGGAAATTACAATGAGCAGTTCTTC. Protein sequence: CASSTSGGNYNEQFF.

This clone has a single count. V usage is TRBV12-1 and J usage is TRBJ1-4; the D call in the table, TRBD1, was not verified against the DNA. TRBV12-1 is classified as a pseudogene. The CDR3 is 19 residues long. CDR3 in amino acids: CASSFSKQGAKPTNEKLFF. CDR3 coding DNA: TGTGCCAGCAGCTTCTCAAAACAGGGGGCGAAACCAACTAATGAAAAACTGTTTTTT.

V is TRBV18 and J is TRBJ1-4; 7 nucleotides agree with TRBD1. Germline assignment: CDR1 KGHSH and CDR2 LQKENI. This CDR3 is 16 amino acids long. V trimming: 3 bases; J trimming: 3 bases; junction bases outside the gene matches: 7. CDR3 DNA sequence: TGTGCCAGCTCACCCCCGACAGGGTTGCCTAATGAAAAACTGTTTTTT. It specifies CASSPPTGLPNEKLFF. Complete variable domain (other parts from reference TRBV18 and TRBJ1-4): NAGVMQNPRHLVRRRGQEARLRCSPMKGHSHVYWYRQLPEEGLKFMVYLQKENIIDESGMPKERFSAEFPKEGPSILRIQQVVRGDSAAYFCASSPPTGLPNEKLFFGSGTQLSVL.

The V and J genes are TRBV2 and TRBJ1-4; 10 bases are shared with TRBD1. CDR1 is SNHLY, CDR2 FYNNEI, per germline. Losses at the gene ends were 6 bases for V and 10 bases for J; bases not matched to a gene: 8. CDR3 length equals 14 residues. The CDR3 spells CASRDGQGVGKLFF. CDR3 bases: TGTGCCAGCAGAGACGGACAGGGGGTCGGAAAACTGTTTTTT. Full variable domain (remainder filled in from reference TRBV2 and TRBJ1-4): EPEVTQTPSHQVTQMGQEVILRCVPISNHLYFYWYRQILGQKVEFLVSFYNNEISEKSEIFDDQFSVERPDGSNFTLKIRSTKLEDSAMYFCASRDGQGVGKLFFGSGTQLSVL.

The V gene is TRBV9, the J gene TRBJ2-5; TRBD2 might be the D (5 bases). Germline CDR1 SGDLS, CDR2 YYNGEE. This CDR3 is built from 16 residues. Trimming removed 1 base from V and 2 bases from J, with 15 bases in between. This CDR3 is CASSVWSGVNQETQYF. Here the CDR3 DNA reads TGTGCCAGCAGCGTATGGAGCGGAGTCAATCAAGAGACCCAGTACTTC.

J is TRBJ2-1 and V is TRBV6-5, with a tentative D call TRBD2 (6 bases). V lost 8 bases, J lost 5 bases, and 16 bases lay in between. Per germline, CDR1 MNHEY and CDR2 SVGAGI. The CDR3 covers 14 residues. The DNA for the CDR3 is TGTGCCAGCTCGGTCGTATCGGGGGACAATGAGCAGTTCTTC. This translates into CASSVVSGDNEQFF.